This T cell receptor beta chain was identified during a study of blood T cell repertoires in COVID-19 (dated by TCRdb to about 2020). With respect to the entire study: Collaborator samples came from the United States, Italy and Spain and covered acute and convalescent phases of COVID-19. The prospective study material was composed of cDNA or gDNA derived from T cells, B-cell-depleted T cells, or PBMCs. The dataset comprised deeply sampled blood TCRbeta repertoires from subjects exposed to, actively infected with, or recovered from COVID-19. The repertoires were released in a freely available public database meant as a resource for research on the immune response to SARS-CoV-2. The samples were drawn from two sources: the first 160 participants of the ongoing ImmuneRACE study, and 950 to 1,500 subjects contributed by 6 global collaborators. Sample metadata almost always included a de-identified subject ID, COVID-19 status, age in years and sex. HLA class I and class II types, where available, came from metadata supplied by the sample provider rather than from assay-based typing.

Concerning this clone itself: Its antigen remains unidentified. There are no base qualities to consult, and no much larger clone falls within one base.

In the prospective study, participants were 18 to 89 years old, resided in around 25 geographic areas of the United States, and were enrolled through a virtual design. In the prospective study, cohorts were assigned on the basis of participant-reported clinical history obtained from a screening survey and a study questionnaire. Recovered participants in ImmuneRACE Cohort 3 were defined by two consecutive negative NP/OP PCR tests, clearance by a healthcare professional, or resolution of symptoms. In the prospective study, whole blood, serum and a nasopharyngeal or oropharyngeal swab were collected from each participant by mobile phlebotomists. Over an approximately two-month period, participants in the prospective study had the option of providing additional blood draws and questionnaires. Blood samples from the prospective study were shipped frozen or at room temperature prior to DNA extraction.

The junction shows trimming of 4 bases on V and 7 bases on J, and the gene matches do not reach 2 bases of it. Reading from cysteine to phenylalanine, the CDR3 counts 12 amino acids. CDR3 DNA only is kept here, 36 bases in frame from base 1. CDR1 and CDR2, per the germline V gene (reference sequence), are LGHDT and YNNKEL. TCRbeta CDR3 regions were amplified from genomic DNA by means of the immunoSEQ Assay, a bias-controlled multiplex PCR. The published analysis was carried out like this. The number of nucleated cells in each sample was estimated from the amplification of reference gene primers within the assay. To quantify the absolute abundance of each unique TCRbeta CDR3 rearrangement, sequence reads were collapsed and filtered. For each sample, productive Simpson clonality was calculated as the square root of Simpson's diversity index across productive rearrangements. TCRdb carries this immuneACCESS record with in-frame sequences only. Its versions omit some clonotypes, under half of them owing to an unresolved V gene in the studies checked, with the rest unexplained. That table gives V, J and clone size, and the DNA gave D and trimming. Across this sample there are 150,000 to 200,000 clones, with about 82% seen only once. The ten largest clonotypes hold 8% to 10% of the sample.

Beyond this particular receptor, the publication reports: Clinical and demographic metadata were provided uncurated, with the amount varying by source and participant.

The source is a woman under 40 who had recovered from COVID-19. The chain is encoded by TRBV3-1 (or the pseudogene TRBV3-2) joined to TRBJ1-2; TRBD1 agrees with 8 junctional bases. The sequencing input was PBMCs or T cells enriched from blood (not recorded which). The nucleotide sequence is given as TGTGCCAGCAGCCCAGGGGGCGCTGGCTACACCTTC. This codes for CASSPGGAGYTF.